The T cell receptor (beta chain) under discussion was sequenced for a study of CD8+ T cells in alopecia areata. Study details: Treated patients received oral tofacitinib, 5 to 10 mg twice daily. Tofacitinib administration persisted for 6 to 18 months, succeeded by 6 months off drug.

This sample's treatment: oral pan-JAK inhibitor, 5-10 mg twice daily. CDR1 and CDR2 (germline): SGHDT, YYEEEE. The CDR3 sequence is 15 residues long. J was trimmed by 5 bases and V by 6 bases; bases with no gene match: 6. RNA extraction was followed by reverse transcription into cDNA, which acted as the sequencing template. Profiling relied on immunoSEQ multiplex PCR, and the TCRdb table lists in-frame clones only, not all of them. Among 80,000 to 95,000 clones listed, roughly 46% were seen once. Source: CD8+ T cells sorted from blood, taken at week 24, from a patient treated with tofacitinib. V gene TRBV5-6 combines with J gene TRBJ2-3; 13 nucleotides line up with TRBD2. The TCR comes from a human donor with alopecia areata. The CDR3 DNA reads as TGTGCCAGCACCTGGACTAGCGGGAGTATAGATACGCAGTATTTT. Translation gives CASTWTSGSIDTQYF.